The 26 T cell receptor beta chains below all came from one sample that was sequenced in a study of T-cell memory formation after mild COVID-19. TCRdb recomputed calls from the 5' RACE reads with MiXCR, one row per CDR3 protein. Among some 490,000 distinct CDR3 sequences listed, approximately 18% were seen once. Sequencing input: PBMCs or a T cell subset sorted from them (not recorded which). These receptors all come from an adult woman who had mild COVID-19 (a few samples of this study predate the infection). Cell type and time point are not known.

This clonotype has at least ten counts. This sequence joins TRBV7-2 and TRBJ2-7, with D perhaps matching TRBD1 (5 bases). The V gene lost 2 bases and the J gene lost 6 bases, with 11 bases spanning the gap. The germline gives CDR1 SGHTA, CDR2 FQGNSA. The CDR3 is 13 amino acids. CDR3 nucleotides: TGTGCCAGCAGCTTACATCAGGGTCTCGAGCAGTACTTC. Translated, it gives CASSLHQGLEQYF.

This clonotype was detected many times. This sequence joins TRBV6-2 or TRBV6-3 and TRBJ1-5; D uncertain. V lost 6 bases to trimming and J lost 6 bases, with 9 bases between them. The CDR3 has 12 amino acids. Germline CDR1 and CDR2: MNHEY and SVGEGT. CDR3 in DNA: TGTGCCAGCAGCTACGACACTCAGCCCCAGCATTTT. Translated, it gives CASSYDTQPQHF.

This clonotype was seen more than once but under ten times. This chain joins TRBV2 and TRBJ1-2; 10 nucleotides match TRBD1. From germline, CDR1 is SNHLY and CDR2 FYNNEI. The ends lost 1 base at V and 1 base at J; junction bases unmatched: 3. This CDR3 contains 16 residues. CDR3 protein: CASSEGTGGLNYGYTF. The CDR3 DNA reads as TGTGCCAGCAGTGAAGGGACAGGGGGACTTAACTATGGCTACACCTTC.

This clonotype was observed a few times. This chain links TRBV9 with TRBJ2-5, with D tentatively TRBD1 (5 bases). V was pared by 4 bases and J by 6 bases, with 13 bases between. Per germline, CDR1 SGDLS and CDR2 YYNGEE. The CDR3 runs to 13 residues. The CDR3 protein is CASSTRSGKTQYF. Here the CDR3 DNA reads TGTGCCAGCAGCACCCGCTCAGGGAAGACCCAGTACTTC.

This clonotype was detected a few times. The chain has TRBV6-6 and TRBJ2-2; TRBD2 agrees at 13 bases. Germline V gene sequence: CDR1 MNHNY, CDR2 SVGAGI (reference sequence). Trimming took 9 bases from V and 7 from J; bases not matched to a gene: 8. The CDR3 consists of 15 residues. The CDR3 region has the DNA TGTGCCAGTCGGTCAACTAGCGGGAGGGTCGGGGAGCTGTTTTTT. It translates to CASRSTSGRVGELFF.

Only a few counts were recorded for this clonotype. CDR3 sequence: CASSPHRDTGELFF. The CDR3 nucleotides read TGTGCCAGCAGCCCTCATAGGGATACCGGGGAGCTGTTTTTT. This sequence joins TRBV4-2 and TRBJ2-2; unclear D gene. Germline CDR1 is LGHNA and CDR2 is YNFKEQ. The CDR3 is 14 residues long. The ends were cut back, 4 bases at V and 5 bases at J, with 11 bases in the middle.

Only one count was recorded for this clonotype. The rearrangement uses TRBV7-2 and TRBJ2-3; no definite D call. Trimming stripped 6 bases from V and 0 bases from J, with 13 bases between. The V gene's germline CDR1 is SGHTA and CDR2 FQGNSA. The CDR3 has 15 residues. Here the CDR3 reads CASRKGPTSTDTQYF. DNA for the CDR3: TGTGCCAGCAGGAAAGGACCTACTAGCACAGATACGCAGTATTTT.

V is TRBV15 and J is TRBJ2-3; 7 positions agree with TRBD2. V was clipped by 5 bases and J by 2 bases; unmatched bases: 10. The length of the CDR3 is 16 residues. Looked up from germline, CDR1 is LNHNV and CDR2 is YYDKDF (reference sequence). CDR3 loop: CATSSRPQRDTDTQYF. The CDR3 coding sequence is TGTGCCACCAGCTCTAGACCCCAGCGGGACACAGATACGCAGTATTTT.

The V gene is TRBV6-2 or TRBV6-3, the J gene TRBJ1-1; 10 nucleotides line up with TRBD1. Germline lookup yields CDR1 MNHEY and CDR2 SVGEGT. The CDR3 covers 16 residues. V was pared by 6 bases and J by 4 bases, with 11 bases of the junction left unmatched. CDR3: CASSVPGQGIGTEAFF. In nucleotides, the CDR3 is TGTGCCAGCAGCGTACCGGGACAGGGGATAGGCACTGAAGCTTTCTTT.

This clonotype came up a few times. The V and J genes are TRBV7-2 and TRBJ2-7; TRBD2 matches at 10 bases. The germline V gene has CDR1 SGHTA and CDR2 FQGNSA. V lost 8 bases, J lost 1 base, and 5 bases stayed unmatched. The CDR3 contains 14 residues. In nucleotides, the CDR3 is TGTGCCAGCCAGCTAGCGGGGGTGTCCTACGAGCAGTACTTC. Amino acid sequence: CASQLAGVSYEQYF.

This clonotype was found a few times. V and J are TRBV7-6 and TRBJ2-2; D might be TRBD2 (5 bases). V dropped 1 base and J dropped 3 bases, with 9 bases sitting between them. Germline V CDR1 and CDR2: SGHVS, FNYEAQ. The CDR3 has 15 residues. CDR3 in DNA: TGTGCCAGCAGCTTAGGGGAGCGGCACACCGGGGAGCTGTTTTTT. It is translated as CASSLGERHTGELFF. The whole variable domain, filled in from reference TRBV7-6 and TRBJ2-2, reads GAGVSQSPRYKVTKRGQDVALRCDPISGHVSLYWYRQALGQGPEFLTYFNYEAQQDKSGLPNDRFSAERPEGSISTLTIQRTEQRDSAMYRCASSLGERHTGELFFGEGSRLTVL.

Only one count was recorded for this clonotype. The chain has TRBV6-2 or TRBV6-3 and TRBJ2-7; no clear D gene. Germline CDR1 MNHEY, CDR2 SVGEGT. This CDR3 is built from 15 residues. V was clipped by 1 base and J by 0 bases, with 10 bases between them. CDR3 sequence: CASSYLGLSSYEQYF. In DNA form, the CDR3 reads TGTGCCAGCAGTTACTTGGGTCTTAGCTCCTACGAGCAGTACTTC.

This clonotype was seen at least ten times. The chain links TRBV6-6 to TRBJ2-7; 8 bases are shared with TRBD2. CDR1 and CDR2 (germline): MNHNY, SVGAGI (reference sequence). This CDR3 region has 14 residues. J was trimmed by 4 bases and V by 6 bases; bases with no gene match: 8. The CDR3 coding sequence is TGTGCCAGCAGGAGCGGGAGAAGCTGGTACGAGCAGTACTTC. Translated, it gives CASRSGRSWYEQYF.

This chain connects TRBV5-1 to TRBJ1-1, with 7 bases lining up with TRBD1. The CDR3 length is 15 residues. The trim removed 3 bases at V and 2 bases at J, leaving 7 bases unmatched. Germline-derived CDR1 and CDR2 are SGHRS and YFSETQ. Here the CDR3 reads CASSSGGGYNTEAFF. CDR3 nucleotides: TGCGCCAGCAGCTCAGGGGGGGGGTATAACACTGAAGCTTTCTTT. The full variable domain, rest sourced from reference TRBV5-1 and TRBJ1-1, is KAGVTQTPRYLIKTRGQQVTLSCSPISGHRSVSWYQQTPGQGLQFLFEYFSETQRNKGNFPGRFSGRQFSNSRSEMNVSTLELGDSALYLCASSSGGGYNTEAFFGQGTRLTVV.

J is TRBJ2-7 and V is TRBV29-1, with D uncertain. V lost 3 bases, J lost 0 bases, and 9 bases lay in between. Per the germline V gene, CDR1 is SQVTM and CDR2 is ANQGSEA. The CDR3 is 13 amino acids. CDR3 sequence reads: CSVETQTSYEQYF. The CDR3 DNA reads TGCAGCGTTGAGACCCAGACCTCCTACGAGCAGTACTTC.

In its sample, this clonotype was seen a few times. The rearrangement uses TRBV24-1 and TRBJ2-2, with D possibly matching TRBD1 (6 bases). Per germline, CDR1 KGHDR and CDR2 SFDVKD. This CDR3 region has 14 residues. V was pared by 5 bases and J by 6 bases, with 12 bases between. The CDR3 region has the DNA TGTGCCACCAGTGTCCAACAGGGCCCCGGGGAGCTGTTTTTT. As protein: CATSVQQGPGELFF.

The rearrangement joins TRBV6-2 or TRBV6-3 to TRBJ2-1; 9 nucleotides agree with TRBD1. V gave up 6 bases and J gave up 0 bases; unmatched junction bases: 9. Per the germline V gene, CDR1 is MNHEY and CDR2 is SVGEGT. This CDR3 has 17 residues. The CDR3 nucleotides read TGTGCCAGCAGCAATGACAGGGGGTTAAGCTCCTACAATGAGCAGTTCTTC. It yields the protein CASSNDRGLSSYNEQFF.

This clonotype was recorded once. This rearrangement joins TRBV11-3 to TRBJ2-4; 8 nucleotides agree with TRBD1. In germline, CDR1 is SGHNT, CDR2 YENEEA. V shed 5 bases and J 9 bases; nucleotides not matched to a gene: 6. The CDR3 is 13 residues long. In nucleotides, the CDR3 is TGTGCCAGCAGCCCGGGACAGGAGGTCATTCAGTACTTC. Translated: CASSPGQEVIQYF.

This clonotype was picked up a small number of times. The chain links TRBV6-4 to TRBJ2-3; tentatively, D is TRBD2 (5 bases). Germline lookup yields CDR1 MRHNA and CDR2 SNTAGT. Trimming shortened V by 2 bases and J by 1 base, and 7 bases separated the two germline ends. The length of the CDR3 is 14 residues. The CDR3 is CASSDEGGTDTQYF. DNA for the CDR3: TGTGCCAGCAGTGACGAGGGCGGCACAGATACGCAGTATTTT.

The genes are TRBV3-1 and TRBJ2-3; 14 bases are shared with TRBD2. V was clipped by 0 bases and J by 7 bases; unmatched bases: 3. The germline gives CDR1 LGHDT, CDR2 YNNKEL (reference sequence). The CDR3 contains 16 residues. CDR3 sequence: CASSQDRLAGGHTQYF. Here the CDR3 DNA reads TGTGCCAGCAGCCAAGACAGACTAGCGGGGGGGCATACGCAGTATTTT.

This clonotype has a handful of counts. J is TRBJ2-5 and V is TRBV14, with 11 positions matching TRBD2. After removal of 1 base from V and 1 base from J, the junction contained 5 bases not matched to a gene. Germline-derived CDR1 and CDR2 are SGHDN and FVKESK. The CDR3 runs 17 residues. CDR3 residues: CASSQGGLAEGQETQYF. The DNA of the CDR3 is TGTGCCAGCAGCCAAGGGGGACTAGCGGAGGGCCAAGAGACCCAGTACTTC.

V is TRBV6-1 and J is TRBJ2-1; TRBD2 agrees at 7 bases. V lost 4 bases to trimming and J lost 10 bases; unmatched junction nucleotides: 13. Germline V gene sequence: CDR1 MNHNS, CDR2 SASEGT. The CDR3 has 15 amino acids. DNA for the CDR3: TGTGCCAGCAGTGGAGGTAGGGCTAGCGGCGCCGAGCAGTTCTTC. Encoded protein: CASSGGRASGAEQFF.

The table lists this clonotype with a few counts. This chain joins TRBV19 and TRBJ2-5, with 10 bases matching TRBD1. The CDR3 contains 15 residues. Germline loops: CDR1 LNHDA, CDR2 SQIVND (reference sequence). Losses at the gene ends were 5 bases for V and 8 bases for J; bases not matched to a gene: 11. DNA for the CDR3: TGTGCCAGTAGTCGGGGGGAGACAGGGGGCAAAACCCAGTACTTC. The encoded protein is CASSRGETGGKTQYF.

This chain joins TRBV20-1 and TRBJ2-1, with 7 bases fitting TRBD2. V was pared by 3 bases and J by 2 bases, with 7 bases of the junction left unmatched. Germline CDR1 and CDR2: DFQATT and SNEGSKA (reference sequence). This CDR3 has 15 residues. The CDR3 is CSASDWLAAYNEQFF. In nucleotides, the CDR3 is TGCAGTGCTAGTGATTGGCTAGCGGCCTACAATGAGCAGTTCTTC.

V gene TRBV29-1 combines with J gene TRBJ2-7; 10 positions agree with TRBD1. The germline V gene has CDR1 SQVTM and CDR2 ANQGSEA. CDR3 length: 15 residues. The trim removed 3 bases at V and 4 bases at J, leaving 9 bases unmatched. This chain's CDR3 is CSVEAWDRGSYEQYF. The CDR3 DNA is TGCAGCGTTGAGGCTTGGGACAGGGGATCGTACGAGCAGTACTTC.

In DNA form, the CDR3 reads TGTGCCAGCAGCTTATTAACCCCTGGCAGTCCCTACGAGCAGTACTTC. Amino acids: CASSLLTPGSPYEQYF. The chain joins TRBV7-2 to TRBJ2-7; D gene ambiguous. From germline, CDR1 is SGHTA and CDR2 FQGNSA. The CDR3 consists of 16 residues. The ends were cut back, 2 bases at V and 2 bases at J, with 16 bases in the middle. Filled out from reference TRBV7-2 and TRBJ2-7, the complete variable domain reads GAGVSQSPSNKVTEKGKDVELRCDPISGHTALYWYRQSLGQGLEFLIYFQGNSAPDKSGLPSDRFSAERTGGSVSTLTIQRTQQEDSAVYLCASSLLTPGSPYEQYFGPGTRLTVT.